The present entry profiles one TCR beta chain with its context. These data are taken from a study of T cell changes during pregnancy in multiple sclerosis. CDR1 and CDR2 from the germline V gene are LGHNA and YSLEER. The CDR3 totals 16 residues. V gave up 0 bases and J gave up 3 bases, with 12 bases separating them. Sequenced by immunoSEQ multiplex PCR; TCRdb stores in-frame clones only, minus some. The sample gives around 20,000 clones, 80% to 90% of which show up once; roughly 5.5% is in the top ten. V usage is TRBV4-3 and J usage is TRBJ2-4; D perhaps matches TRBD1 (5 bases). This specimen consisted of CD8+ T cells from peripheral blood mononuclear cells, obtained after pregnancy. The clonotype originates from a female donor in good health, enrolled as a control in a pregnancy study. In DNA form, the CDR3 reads TGCGCCAGCAGCCAAGACCGCTCGCAGGGCAAAAACATTCAGTACTTC. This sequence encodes CASSQDRSQGKNIQYF.